One sample yielded the 2 T cell receptor beta chains listed below, sequenced in a study of OX40 agonist ivuxolimab in advanced cancers. Data came from immunoSEQ multiplex PCR; TCRdb stores just in-frame clones and leaves some out. The table records approximately 68,000 clones, roughly 80% of them present only once. The sample here was CD4+ or CD8+ T cells sorted from blood, taken in a trial of the OX40 agonist ivuxolimab. These receptor sequences come from an adult with an advanced solid tumor such as melanoma, head and neck, liver or kidney cancer.

This chain uses TRBV2 with TRBJ1-6; possibly TRBD1 for D (6 bases). Germline V lookup: CDR1 SNHLY, CDR2 FYNNEI. This CDR3 has 13 amino acids. V was cut by 3 bases and J by 7 bases, with 7 bases left in between. The CDR3 coding sequence is TGTGCCAGCAGTGAGGGGGCCAATTCACCCCTCCACTTT. It is translated as CASSEGANSPLHF.

The genes are TRBV19 and TRBJ2-3, with 7 nucleotides matching TRBD1. Germline CDR1 reads LNHDA; CDR2 reads SQIVND (reference sequence). This CDR3 contains 14 residues. V was clipped by 11 bases and J by 1 base; unmatched bases: 9. In DNA form, the CDR3 reads TGTGCCGTCACGGGAACAGGGGGCACAGATACGCAGTATTTT. Its protein product is CAVTGTGGTDTQYF.